Presented here are 7 T cell receptor beta chains from one specimen sequenced in a study of blood T cell repertoires in COVID-19. Profiling relied on immunoSEQ multiplex PCR, and the TCRdb table lists in-frame clones only, not all of them. The data contain 200,000 to 250,000 clones, under 90% of them singletons. Sequences were obtained from PBMCs or T cells enriched from blood (not recorded which). The source is a woman aged 45-65 years who had been exposed to COVID-19.

The chain couples TRBV6-1 to TRBJ1-2; D remains ambiguous. This CDR3 has 13 residues. Trimming cost V 1 base and J 5 bases, with 8 bases left between them. CDR1 is MNHNS and CDR2 is SASEGT in the germline V gene. The CDR3 here is CASSEGIVYGYTF. The CDR3, as DNA: TGTGCCAGCAGTGAAGGTATCGTATATGGCTACACCTTC.

The chain uses TRBV5-1 and TRBJ2-7; possibly TRBD2 for D (7 bases). Trimming stripped 3 bases from V and 6 bases from J, with 10 bases between. Germline V CDR1 and CDR2: SGHRS, YFSETQ. CDR3 size: 12 residues. CDR3 sequence (DNA): TGCGCCAGCAGCTGGGGGGGGGCCGAGCAGTACTTC. Encoded protein: CASSWGGAEQYF.

The CDR3 sequence is CASVTPGGTNYGYTF. CDR3 in DNA: TGTGCCAGCGTAACTCCTGGAGGTACTAACTATGGCTACACCTTC. The gene calls are TRBV19 and TRBJ1-2; D uncertain. V was cut by 9 bases and J by 0 bases, with 17 bases left in between. Per germline, CDR1 LNHDA and CDR2 SQIVND (reference sequence). The CDR3 is made up of 15 amino acids.

The V gene is TRBV7-8, the J gene TRBJ2-3; 10 bases are a match to TRBD2. This CDR3 contains 15 residues. CDR1 SGHVS and CDR2 FQNEAQ come from the germline V gene. V dropped 5 bases and J dropped 4; count of bases not matched to a gene: 6. CDR3 region: CASSLGLAAADTQYF. Here the CDR3 DNA reads TGTGCCAGCAGCCTAGGACTAGCGGCCGCAGATACGCAGTATTTT.

The chain uses TRBV6-5 and TRBJ2-1; tentatively, D is TRBD2 (5 bases). This CDR3 comprises 15 residues. With 0 bases removed from V and 5 bases from J, the gap between germline ends came to 11 bases. Germline V lookup: CDR1 MNHEY, CDR2 SVGAGI. The CDR3 DNA sequence: TGTGCCAGCAGTTACTCGAGTGCCGGGGACAATGAGCAGTTCTTC. Its translation is CASSYSSAGDNEQFF.

The chain couples TRBV9 to TRBJ2-3; 14 nucleotides line up with TRBD2. The CDR3 is 16 amino acids. J was trimmed by 4 bases and V by 0 bases; bases with no gene match: 1. In germline, CDR1 is SGDLS, CDR2 YYNGEE. The CDR3 protein is CASSVATSGGADTQYF. CDR3 in DNA: TGTGCCAGCAGCGTAGCGACTAGCGGGGGGGCAGATACGCAGTATTTT.

This rearrangement joins TRBV7-2 to TRBJ1-6, with TRBD1 identical over 7 bases. Germline CDR1 is SGHTA and CDR2 is FQGNSA. The CDR3 consists of 18 residues. V lost 1 base to trimming and J lost 0 bases; unmatched junction nucleotides: 6. The CDR3 coding sequence is TGTGCCAGCAGCTTAGTTCAGGGGGTCAGCTCCTATAATTCACCCCTCCACTTT. Its translation: CASSLVQGVSSYNSPLHF.